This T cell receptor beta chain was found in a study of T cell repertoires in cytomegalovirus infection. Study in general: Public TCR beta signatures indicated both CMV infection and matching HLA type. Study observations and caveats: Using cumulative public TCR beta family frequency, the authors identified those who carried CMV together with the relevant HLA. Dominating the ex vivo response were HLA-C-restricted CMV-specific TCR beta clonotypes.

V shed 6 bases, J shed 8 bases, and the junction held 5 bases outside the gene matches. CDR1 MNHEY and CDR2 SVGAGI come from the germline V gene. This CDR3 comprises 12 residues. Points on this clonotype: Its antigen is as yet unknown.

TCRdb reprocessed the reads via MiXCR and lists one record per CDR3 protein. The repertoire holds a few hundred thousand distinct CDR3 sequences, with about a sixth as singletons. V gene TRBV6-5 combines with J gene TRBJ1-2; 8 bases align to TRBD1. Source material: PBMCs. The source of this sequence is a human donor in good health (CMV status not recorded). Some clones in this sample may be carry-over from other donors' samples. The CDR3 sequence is CASRGTGGGYTF. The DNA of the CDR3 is TGTGCCAGCAGGGGGACAGGTGGAGGCTACACCTTC.